This T cell receptor (beta chain) was documented in a study of CD8 T cells in Susac syndrome. CDR3 size: 14 residues. CDR1 MRHNA and CDR2 SNTAGT come from the germline V gene. After removal of 4 bases from V and 5 bases from J, the junction contained 4 bases not matched to a gene. RNA was extracted with the RNeasy kit, and a quantity of roughly 0.5 to 1 ug was reverse transcribed using random hexamers. MiXCR, run by TCRdb on the immunoSEQ multiplex PCR reads, gives a single entry per CDR3 protein. The sample holds 200,000 to 250,000 distinct CDR3 sequences; about 95% are singletons and the top ten take 0.15%.

Source material: CD4+ T cells from PBMCs. This chain uses TRBV6-4 with TRBJ2-1, with 8 positions matching TRBD1. The origin of this receptor is a human donor with Susac syndrome. The CDR3 DNA reads as TGTGCCAGCAGTGTGGTCAGGGGGCACAATGAGCAGTTCTTC. Amino acid sequence: CASSVVRGHNEQFF.